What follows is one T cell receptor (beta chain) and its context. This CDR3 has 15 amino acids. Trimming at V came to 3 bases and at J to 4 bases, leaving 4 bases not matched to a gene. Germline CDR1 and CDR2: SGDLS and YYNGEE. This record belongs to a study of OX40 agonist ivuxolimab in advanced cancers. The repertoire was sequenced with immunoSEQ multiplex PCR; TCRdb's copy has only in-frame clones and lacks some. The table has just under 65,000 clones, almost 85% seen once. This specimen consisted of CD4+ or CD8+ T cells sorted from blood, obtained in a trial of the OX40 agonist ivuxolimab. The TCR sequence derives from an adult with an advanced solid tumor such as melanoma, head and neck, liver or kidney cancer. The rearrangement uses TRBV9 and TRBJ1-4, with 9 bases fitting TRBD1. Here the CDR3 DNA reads TGTGCCAGCAGCGGAAGACAGGGGGTTAATGAAAAACTGTTTTTT. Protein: CASSGRQGVNEKLFF. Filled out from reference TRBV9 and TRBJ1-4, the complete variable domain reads DSGVTQTPKHLITATGQRVTLRCSPRSGDLSVYWYQQSLDQGLQFLIQYYNGEERAKGNILERFSAQQFPDLHSELNLSSLELGDSALYFCASSGRQGVNEKLFFGSGTQLSVL.